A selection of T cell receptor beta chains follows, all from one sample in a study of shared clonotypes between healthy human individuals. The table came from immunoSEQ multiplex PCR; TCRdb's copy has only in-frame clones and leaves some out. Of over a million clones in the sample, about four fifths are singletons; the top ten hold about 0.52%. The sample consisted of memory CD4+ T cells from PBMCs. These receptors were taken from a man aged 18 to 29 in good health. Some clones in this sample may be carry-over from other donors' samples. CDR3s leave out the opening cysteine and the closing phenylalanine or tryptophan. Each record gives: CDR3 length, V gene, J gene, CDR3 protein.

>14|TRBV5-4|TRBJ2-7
ASSRSPVSGGSEQY
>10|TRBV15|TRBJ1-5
ATTDGFRPQH
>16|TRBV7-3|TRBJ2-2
ASSLMSGAGWNTGELF
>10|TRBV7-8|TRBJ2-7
ASSLVGYEQY
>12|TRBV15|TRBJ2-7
ATREGLDSYEQY
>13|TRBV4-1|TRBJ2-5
ASRRTGGLRETQY
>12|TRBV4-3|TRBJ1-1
ASSPQGSTTEAF
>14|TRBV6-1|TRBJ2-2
ASSGPQGTNTGELF
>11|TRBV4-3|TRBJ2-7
ASSQDRGYEQY
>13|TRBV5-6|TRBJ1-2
ASSLIQGTGYGYT
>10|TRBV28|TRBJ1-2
ASSLTVTGYT
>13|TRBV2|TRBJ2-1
ASNLGGAVGNEQF
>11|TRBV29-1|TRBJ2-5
SVIRTGERTQY
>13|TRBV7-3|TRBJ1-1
ASSPYPGQAGEAF
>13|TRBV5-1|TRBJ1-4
ASSSETALNEKLF
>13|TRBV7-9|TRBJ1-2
ASSLNTGQGYGYT
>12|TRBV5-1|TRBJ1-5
ASSLVGGNQPQH
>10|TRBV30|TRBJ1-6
AWGVDYSPLH
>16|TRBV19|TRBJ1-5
ASSMRRGTGRSNQPQH
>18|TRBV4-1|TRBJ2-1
ASTLGRTSGIISSYNEQF
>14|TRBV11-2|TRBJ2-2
ASSFRAGGQAGELF
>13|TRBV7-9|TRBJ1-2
ASSLGDREEDGYT
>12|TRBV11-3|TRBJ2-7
ASSLNGQAYEQY
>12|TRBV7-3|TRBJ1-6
ASSSGTVNSPLH
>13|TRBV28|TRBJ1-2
ASTTVGEQGGGYT
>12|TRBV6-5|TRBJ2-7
ASGLSRSSYEQY
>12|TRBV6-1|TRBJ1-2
ASWRGGRIYGYT
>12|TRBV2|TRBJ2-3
ASRNRGGTDTQY
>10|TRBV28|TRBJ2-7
ASSSTSYEQY
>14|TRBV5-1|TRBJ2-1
ASSSAVGSRYNEQF
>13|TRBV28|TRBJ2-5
ASSLRQARGETQY
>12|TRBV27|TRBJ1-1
ASRMTGANTEAF
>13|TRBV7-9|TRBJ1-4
ASSLGRAYNEKLF
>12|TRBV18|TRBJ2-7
ASSPHTDSYEQY
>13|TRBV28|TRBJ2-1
ASSFSPSGMDEQF
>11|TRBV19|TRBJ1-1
ASSRTANTEAF
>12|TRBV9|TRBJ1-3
ASSAGGGGNTIY
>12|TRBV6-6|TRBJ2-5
ASSYSEVRETQY
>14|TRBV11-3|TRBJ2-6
ASSLGTGLGANVLT
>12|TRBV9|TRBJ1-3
ASSVRQKGNTIY
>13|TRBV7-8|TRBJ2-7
ASSLITGGSYEQY
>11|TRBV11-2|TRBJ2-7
ASSPGDGGEQY
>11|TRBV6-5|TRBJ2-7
AARPGNGREQY
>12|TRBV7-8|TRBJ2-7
ASSSNRVGGEQY
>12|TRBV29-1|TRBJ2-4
SVTQGAGANIQY